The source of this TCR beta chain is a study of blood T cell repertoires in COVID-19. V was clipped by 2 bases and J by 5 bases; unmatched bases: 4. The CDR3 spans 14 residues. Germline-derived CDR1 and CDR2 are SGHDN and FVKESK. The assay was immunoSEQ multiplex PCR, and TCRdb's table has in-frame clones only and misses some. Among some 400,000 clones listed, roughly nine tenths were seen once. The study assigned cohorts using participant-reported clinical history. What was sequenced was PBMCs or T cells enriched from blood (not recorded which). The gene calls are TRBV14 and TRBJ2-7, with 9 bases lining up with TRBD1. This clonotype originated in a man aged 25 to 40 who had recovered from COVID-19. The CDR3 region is CASSQNRGLDEQYF. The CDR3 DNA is TGTGCCAGCAGCCAAAACAGGGGGCTGGACGAGCAGTACTTC.